This passage covers 21 T cell receptor beta chains from one sample sequenced in a study of Graves' ophthalmopathy and Graves' hyperthyroidism. TCR beta CDR3 regions were amplified from RNA transcripts. The first round was an RT-PCR with HTBI primers, and the second round was a multiplex PCR. TCRdb re-derived calls from the multiplex PCR reads in MiXCR, one entry per CDR3 protein. The sample lists more than 550,000 distinct CDR3 sequences, over 40% occurring once. The sequencing input was peripheral blood. The receptors shown here come from an adult man with Graves' ophthalmopathy.

This chain uses TRBV15 with TRBJ1-2; D possibly corresponds to TRBD1 (5 bases). The germline V and J ends were trimmed by 3 bases and 4 bases, with 15 bases remaining between them. The CDR3 totals 15 residues. CDR1 LNHNV and CDR2 YYDKDF come from the germline V gene (reference sequence). The DNA for the CDR3 is TGTGCCACCAGCAGCTTACCCGGGACGGTCTATGGCTACACCTTC. It yields the protein CATSSLPGTVYGYTF.

This clonotype was recorded many times. V and J are TRBV29-1 and TRBJ1-5, with 9 bases lining up with TRBD1. The germline gives CDR1 SQVTM, CDR2 ANQGSEA. The J segment lost 9 bases and the V segment lost 6 bases, leaving 9 bases of the junction unmatched. The CDR3 is made up of 13 amino acids. The CDR3 region has the DNA TGCAGCGTGGGGATGGACAGGGGCGGGCCCCAGCATTTT. This codes for CSVGMDRGGPQHF.

This clonotype was observed a handful of times. The gene calls are TRBV4-2 and TRBJ1-4; D remains unclear. Germline CDR1 and CDR2: LGHNA and YNFKEQ. The CDR3 sequence is 16 residues long. Trimming cost V 4 bases and J 0 bases, with 12 bases left between them. CDR3 in DNA: TGTGCCAGCAGCCCAGCCCCGGGGTCAACTAATGAAAAACTGTTTTTT. Protein: CASSPAPGSTNEKLFF.

This clonotype was recorded at least ten times. The rearrangement joins TRBV7-2 to TRBJ1-3; no reliable D call. Trimming took 6 bases from V and 4 from J, leaving 10 bases between them. Per the germline V gene, CDR1 is SGHTA and CDR2 is FQGNSA. The CDR3 extends over 13 amino acids. The DNA of the CDR3 is TGTGCCAGCAGACAAGGGAGGGGAAACACCATATATTTT. It is translated as CASRQGRGNTIYF.

This chain links TRBV12-3 or TRBV12-4 with TRBJ1-3; tentatively, D is TRBD1 (6 bases). Trimming took 6 bases from V and 9 from J, leaving 18 bases between them. The CDR3 runs 14 residues. In nucleotides, the CDR3 is TGTGCCAGCAGCCCTGACAGCCACAGGGCCACCATATATTTT. As protein: CASSPDSHRATIYF.

This clonotype was detected a few times. The junction and the germline gene differ at one end; a read error may be behind it. The chain carries TRBV24-1 and TRBJ2-2; maybe TRBD2 (7 bases). Germline lookup yields CDR1 KGHDR and CDR2 SFDVKD. This CDR3 spans 15 amino acids. The CDR3, as DNA: TGTGCCAGCAGTTCTCTCGGGGAGGGGGCCGGGGAGCTGTTTTTT. It translates to CASSSLGEGAGELFF.

Ten or more counts support this clonotype. The rearrangement uses TRBV6-1 and TRBJ1-2; D is possibly TRBD1 (5 bases). Deletions cut 0 bases from V and 4 bases from J, with 12 bases between. CDR3 length equals 15 residues. Germline lookup yields CDR1 MNHNS and CDR2 SASEGT. The CDR3 spells CASSEALGRIYGYTF. CDR3 in DNA: TGTGCCAGCAGTGAAGCGCTGGGACGGATCTATGGCTACACCTTC.

Remarks on this clonotype: Because it lacks the conserved phenylalanine or tryptophan at the end, this CDR3 is likely a read error. The DNA is omitted, as the CDR3 cannot be located on it reliably, and the CDR3 follows TCRdb's listing. This sequence joins TRBV24-1 and TRBJ2-7; the table's D call, TRBD1, has no DNA check behind it. The CDR3 is 10 amino acids long, termini counted. Germline V gene data show CDR1 as KGHDR and CDR2 as SFDVKD. The CDR3 spells CATSDSRLGQ.

The sample holds many counts of this clonotype. This chain connects TRBV7-9 to TRBJ1-5; D gene unclear. Germline V CDR1 and CDR2: SEHNR, FQNEAQ (reference sequence). The CDR3 is 17 residues long. The V end lost 1 base, the J end lost 2 bases, and 15 bases lay between the germline ends. The CDR3 is CASSLVVGGNGNQPQHF. CDR3 DNA: TGTGCCAGCAGCTTAGTTGTCGGTGGTAACGGCAATCAGCCCCAGCATTTT.

The gene calls are TRBV5-1 and TRBJ1-2, with 8 bases fitting TRBD1. The CDR3 spans 16 residues. V trimming: 0 bases; J trimming: 0 bases; junction bases outside the gene matches: 4. From germline, CDR1 is SGHRS and CDR2 YFSETQ. The CDR3 DNA follows: TGCGCCAGCAGCTTGGGTGGACAGGGAGCTAACTATGGCTACACCTTC. Amino acid sequence: CASSLGGQGANYGYTF.

V gene TRBV20-1 combines with J gene TRBJ2-7; 7 bases are a match to TRBD1. The CDR3 length is 14 residues. V lost 5 bases, J lost 2 bases, and 9 bases stayed unmatched. CDR1 and CDR2 (germline): DFQATT, SNEGSKA (reference sequence). The CDR3: CSAYPGTATYEQYF. CDR3 DNA: TGCAGTGCTTATCCCGGGACAGCCACCTACGAGCAGTACTTC.

The V and J genes are TRBV12-3 or TRBV12-4 and TRBJ2-1; tentatively, D is TRBD2 (5 bases). This CDR3 comprises 14 residues. V was trimmed by 5 bases and J by 6 bases, leaving 14 bases between them. The DNA for the CDR3 is TGTGCCAGCAGTCCGACTCAAACTAGCAATGAGCAGTTCTTC. Amino acids: CASSPTQTSNEQFF.

This clonotype was observed once. The CDR3 DNA is TGTGCCACCAGCAGCCACCGGGGGGCCTATGGCTACACCTTC. Residues: CATSSHRGAYGYTF. This chain connects TRBV15 to TRBJ1-2; D may be TRBD1 (6 bases). Germline V lookup: CDR1 LNHNV, CDR2 YYDKDF (reference sequence). Trimming left V 3 bases short and J 4 bases short, with 12 bases between. The CDR3 totals 14 residues.

This clonotype came up many times. CDR3 bases: TGTGCCAGTAGTATCACTGGACGGACCATGAACACTGAAGCTTTCTTT. Protein: CASSITGRTMNTEAFF. The V call is TRBV19, the J call TRBJ1-1, with unresolved D. Trimming removed 3 bases from V and 0 bases from J, with 14 bases in between. This CDR3 is 16 amino acids long. Germline assignment: CDR1 LNHDA and CDR2 SQIVND (reference sequence).

The rearrangement joins TRBV11-1 to TRBJ2-7; weak D call: TRBD2 (7 bases). Trimming stripped 7 bases from V and 4 bases from J, with 14 bases between. CDR1 SGHAT and CDR2 FQDESV come from the germline V gene (reference sequence). The CDR3 consists of 13 residues. This CDR3 reads CASTGRGAYEQYF. Written as DNA, the CDR3 is TGTGCCAGCACCGGTCGGGGGGCATACGAGCAGTACTTC. Using reference TRBV11-1 and TRBJ2-7 for the parts outside the CDR3, the full variable domain is EAEVAQSPRYKITEKSQAVAFWCDPISGHATLYWYRQILGQGPELLVQFQDESVVDDSQLPKDRFSAERLKGVDSTLKIQPAELGDSAMYLCASTGRGAYEQYFGPGTRLTVT.

The V gene is TRBV15, the J gene TRBJ1-6; D unclear. The CDR3 is 14 residues long. The germline gives CDR1 LNHNV, CDR2 YYDKDF (reference sequence). V was trimmed by 5 bases and J by 6 bases, leaving 11 bases between them. CDR3 region: CATSVTASNSPLHF. The CDR3 nucleotides are TGTGCCACCAGCGTAACCGCCTCTAATTCACCCCTCCACTTT.

This clonotype came up many times. V usage is TRBV7-2 and J usage is TRBJ2-5; maybe TRBD2 (5 bases). V was shortened by 1 base and J by 1 base, with 10 bases between the two germline ends. This CDR3 contains 15 residues. The germline V gene encodes CDR1 SGHTA and CDR2 FQGNSA. This CDR3 is CASSLGSTSQETQYF. CDR3 nucleotides: TGTGCCAGCAGCTTAGGGTCTACTAGCCAAGAGACCCAGTACTTC.

This clonotype was found many times. The V gene is TRBV20-1, the J gene TRBJ1-1; D might be TRBD1 (6 bases). Germline CDR1 reads DFQATT; CDR2 reads SNEGSKA (reference sequence). This CDR3 region has 15 residues. Trimming stripped 6 bases from V and 2 bases from J, with 19 bases between. The DNA of the CDR3 is TGCAGTGCGCCCCGGTCGGACAGACTCAACACTGAAGCTTTCTTT. Translating gives CSAPRSDRLNTEAFF.

The chain recombines TRBV7-9 with TRBJ2-5, with a tentative D call TRBD1 (5 bases). The CDR3 is 15 residues long. The germline CDR1 and CDR2 sequences are SEHNR and FQNEAQ (reference sequence). V lost 6 bases and J 2 bases, leaving 16 bases between the germline ends. CDR3 region: CASSSTRQRQETQYF. In DNA form, the CDR3 reads TGTGCCAGCAGTTCCACCAGACAGCGACAAGAGACCCAGTACTTC.

This clonotype was picked up many times. The gene calls are TRBV7-8 and TRBJ1-2, with D hard to call. The CDR3 contains 13 residues. Looked up from germline, CDR1 is SGHVS and CDR2 is FQNEAQ. Trimming shortened V by 0 bases and J by 4 bases, and 6 bases separated the two germline ends. CDR3 sequence reads: CASSLAWTYGYTF. The CDR3 nucleotides read TGTGCCAGCAGCTTAGCGTGGACCTATGGCTACACCTTC.

This clonotype turned up a few times. This chain's CDR3 is CASMGGGAYEQYF. CDR3 in DNA: TGTGCCAGCATGGGGGGCGGGGCCTACGAGCAGTACTTC. The chain couples TRBV6-6 to TRBJ2-7; D possibly uses TRBD1 or TRBD2 (6 bases each). Trimming removed 7 bases from V and 2 bases from J, with 12 bases in between. The CDR3 is 13 amino acids. Germline CDR1 MNHNY, CDR2 SVGAGI (reference sequence).